The rows below give T cell receptor beta chains drawn from one sample of a study of blood T cell repertoires in COVID-19. Method: immunoSEQ multiplex PCR; TCRdb's copy keeps in-frame clones and lacks some. Found here are around 180,000 clones, 70% to 90% of them singletons; the top ten hold less than 3.5%. Sequencing used peripheral blood. Every receptor here comes from a woman between 25 and 40 years old with active or convalescent COVID-19. CDR3s leave out the opening cysteine and the closing phenylalanine or tryptophan. A D gene is named only where the DNA matches it firmly.

>NA|TRBJ2-3|TRBV12-5
ASGSGVADTQY
>NA|TRBJ2-1|TRBV30
AWEVGGGLNNEQF
>NA|TRBJ1-5|TRBV30
AWSEGGDNQPQH
>TRBD2|TRBJ2-3|TRBV15
ATSPLGLAGSDTQY
>TRBD1|TRBJ2-7|TRBV29-1
SVEVFGVGRGPSYEQY
>NA|TRBJ2-4|TRBV18
ASSPSKGNRALAKNIQY
>NA|TRBJ2-1|TRBV4-2
ASSQGQVETYNEQF
>TRBD1|TRBJ1-1|TRBV20-1
SWTGNTEAF
>NA|TRBJ2-1|TRBV5-1
ASSLGGQSGYNEQF
>NA|TRBJ2-3|TRBV3-1/TRBV3-2
ASSQEDTLGRDTQY
>TRBD2|TRBJ2-3|TRBV28
ASSLKRTSGTARDTQY
>NA|TRBJ1-2|TRBV6-6
ASRYTGFYGYT
>NA|TRBJ1-1|TRBV6-5
ASSYSSRDTEAF
>NA|TRBJ2-1|TRBV28
ASSLRDEQF
>TRBD1|TRBJ2-5|TRBV5-8
ASRPTGGEWETQY
>NA|TRBJ1-5|TRBV27
ASSPRQGGNQPQH
>NA|TRBJ1-2|TRBV4-1
ASSQDLWQGNGYT
>TRBD1|TRBJ2-6|TRBV3-1/TRBV3-2
ASSLRPGQGAAGANVLT
>NA|TRBJ1-4|TRBV18
ASSTTSRGATNEKLF
>NA|TRBJ1-4|TRBV11-2
ASSLASTDRREKLF
>NA|TRBJ1-2|TRBV3-1/TRBV3-2
ASSQVGRGVYGYT
>TRBD1|TRBJ2-7|TRBV28
ASSLRDRFSGESYEQY
>NA|TRBJ1-6|TRBV13
ASSPPKVTTAGNSPLH
>NA|TRBJ2-2|TRBV7-9
ASGPPNTGELF
>NA|TRBJ2-7|TRBV3-1/TRBV3-2
ASSPPGLTPYEQY
>NA|TRBJ1-3|TRBV29-1
SASQNSGNTIY
>NA|TRBJ2-7|TRBV6-5
ASTRKAGPEQY
>NA|TRBJ2-1|TRBV19
ASSIEGASALNEQF
>NA|TRBJ1-1|TRBV10-3
AIREGVTEAF
>TRBD1|TRBJ1-2|TRBV27
ASSSLTGIDYGYT
>TRBD2|TRBJ2-1|TRBV11-3
ASSLVAGTYNEQF
>TRBD2|TRBJ2-3|TRBV27
ASSPRGVGLDWY
>NA|TRBJ1-1|TRBV29-1
SPSDRNTEAF
>TRBD1|TRBJ1-1|TRBV3-1/TRBV3-2
ASSLPGGPDTEAF
>NA|TRBJ2-1|TRBV11-3
ASSLETANNEQF
>NA|TRBJ1-3|TRBV7-9
ASSLLLRQTGPSGNTIY
>NA|TRBJ1-3|TRBV6-5
ASRRTAGNTIY
>TRBD1|TRBJ1-3|TRBV9
ASSATGGEDTIY
>NA|TRBJ1-1|TRBV7-9
ASSLPGGISEAF
>NA|TRBJ2-7|TRBV10-2
ASQESGQRYEQY
>NA|TRBJ1-1|TRBV19
ASKIGRGDTEAF
>NA|TRBJ2-7|TRBV6-5
ASSYWRAGSYEQY
>NA|TRBJ2-2|TRBV2
ASTQGRNGELF
>NA|TRBJ2-2|TRBV15
ATRKITGTTGELF
>TRBD1|TRBJ1-2|TRBV19
ASSARDRVDRGYEIYT
>NA|TRBJ2-1|TRBV4-1
ASSQDRARTLYNEQF
>NA|TRBJ1-1|TRBV19
ASSIYNSEGNTEAF
>NA|TRBJ1-5|TRBV7-6
ASSLGAGVVQPQH
>TRBD1|TRBJ1-6|TRBV9
ASSTGQGFPYNSPLH
>TRBD1|TRBJ2-5|TRBV7-9
ASSSAGQGIGETQY
>TRBD1|TRBJ1-3|TRBV6-5
ASSYATGEGRNTIY
>NA|TRBJ1-1|TRBV13
ASSLSGSRRVTEAF
>NA|TRBJ1-1|TRBV12-5
ASGLVDGTPNTEAF
>NA|TRBJ2-5|TRBV5-6
ASSLLSGQETQY
>TRBD1|TRBJ1-1|TRBV27
ASIRRGQGAYTEAF
>TRBD1|TRBJ1-5|TRBV6-5
ASRTGVSNQPQH
>TRBD1|TRBJ1-1|TRBV19
ASSMPLTGYAF
>NA|TRBJ2-7|TRBV28
ASSFVGGLYEQY
>TRBD1|TRBJ1-2|TRBV29-1
SVPTGTGHYGYT